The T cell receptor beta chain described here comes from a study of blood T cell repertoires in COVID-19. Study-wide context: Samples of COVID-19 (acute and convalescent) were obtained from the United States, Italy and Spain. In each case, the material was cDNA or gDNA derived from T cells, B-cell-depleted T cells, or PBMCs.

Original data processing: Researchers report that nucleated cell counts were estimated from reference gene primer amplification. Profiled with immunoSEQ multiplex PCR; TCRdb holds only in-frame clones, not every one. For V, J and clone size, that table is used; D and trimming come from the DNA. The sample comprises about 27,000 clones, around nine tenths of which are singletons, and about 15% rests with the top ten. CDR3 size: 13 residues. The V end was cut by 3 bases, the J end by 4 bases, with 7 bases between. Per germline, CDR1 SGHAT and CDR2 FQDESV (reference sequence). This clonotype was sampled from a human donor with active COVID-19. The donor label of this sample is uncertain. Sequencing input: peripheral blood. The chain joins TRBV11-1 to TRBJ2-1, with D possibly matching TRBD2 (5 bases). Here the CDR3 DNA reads TGTGCCAGCAGCTTCGGACTTTACAATGAGCAGTTCTTC. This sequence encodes CASSFGLYNEQFF.